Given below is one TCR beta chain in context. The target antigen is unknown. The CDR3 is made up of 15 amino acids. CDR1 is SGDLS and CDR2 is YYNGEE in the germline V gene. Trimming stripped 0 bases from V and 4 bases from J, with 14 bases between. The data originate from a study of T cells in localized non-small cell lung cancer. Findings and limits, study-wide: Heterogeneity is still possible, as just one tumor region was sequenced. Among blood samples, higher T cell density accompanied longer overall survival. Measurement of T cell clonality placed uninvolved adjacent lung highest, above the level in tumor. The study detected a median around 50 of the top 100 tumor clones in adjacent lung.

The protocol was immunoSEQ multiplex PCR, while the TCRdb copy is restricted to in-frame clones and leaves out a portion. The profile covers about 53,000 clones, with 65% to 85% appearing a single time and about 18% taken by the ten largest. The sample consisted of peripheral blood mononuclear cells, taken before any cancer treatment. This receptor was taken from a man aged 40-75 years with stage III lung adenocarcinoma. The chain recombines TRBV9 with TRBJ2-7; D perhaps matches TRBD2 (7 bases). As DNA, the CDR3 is TGTGCCAGCAGCGTAGGTGGAGGGGGAGGGTACGAGCAGTACTTC. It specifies CASSVGGGGGYEQYF.